Presented here are 25 T cell receptor beta chains from one specimen sequenced in a study of patients and donors after allogeneic stem cell transplantation. TCRdb passed the RT-PCR reads through MiXCR, listing each CDR3 protein once. This sample yields more than 850,000 distinct CDR3 sequences, of which about a sixth are seen a single time; roughly 6.4% belongs to the top ten. The sequenced material came from blood, either unsorted or a sorted T cell fraction (not recorded which). Every receptor here comes from a human donor who was either an allogeneic HSCT recipient or a stem cell or donor lymphocyte infusion donor (not recorded which). It is not recorded whose cells these are; they may come from a transplant donor.

This clonotype was counted at least ten times. The chain carries TRBV12-3 or TRBV12-4 and TRBJ2-7; D may be TRBD1 (5 bases). V lost 6 bases, J lost 4 bases, and 7 bases lay in between. The CDR3 totals 11 residues. The CDR3 DNA reads TGTGCCAGCAGCTCAGGGTACGAGCAGTACTTC. It specifies CASSSGYEQYF.

This rearrangement joins TRBV12-3 or TRBV12-4 to TRBJ1-1, with TRBD1 matching over 7 bases. V lost 4 bases and J lost 4; bases outside the gene matches: 3. The CDR3 covers 13 residues. The CDR3 here is CASSSTGLTEAFF. The CDR3 DNA reads TGTGCCAGCAGTTCGACAGGGCTCACTGAAGCTTTCTTT.

This clonotype was found a few times. The J gene is TRBJ2-2, the V gene TRBV24-1; D gene ambiguous. From germline, CDR1 is KGHDR and CDR2 SFDVKD. The V and J ends lost 6 bases and 4 bases respectively, with 8 bases between them. This CDR3 spans 13 amino acids. CDR3 amino acids: CATSSHSTGELFF. CDR3 bases: TGTGCCACCAGTAGTCACAGCACCGGGGAGCTGTTTTTT.

V and J are TRBV9 and TRBJ2-7, with D possibly called TRBD1 or TRBD2 (5 bases each). The length of the CDR3 is 14 residues. CDR1 and CDR2 (germline): SGDLS, YYNGEE. Trimming removed 3 bases at V and 0 bases at J, with 10 bases between. CDR3 in amino acids: CASSGRDHSYEQYF. CDR3 in DNA: TGTGCCAGCAGCGGCCGGGACCACTCCTACGAGCAGTACTTC.

This chain connects TRBV5-1 to TRBJ2-6; D gene ambiguous. The V end lost 0 bases, the J end lost 5 bases, and 9 bases lay between the germline ends. From germline, CDR1 is SGHRS and CDR2 YFSETQ. The CDR3 spans 15 residues. The CDR3 loop reads CASSLGVERANVLTF. CDR3 nucleotide sequence: TGCGCCAGCAGCTTGGGAGTGGAACGGGCCAACGTCCTGACTTTC.

The J gene is TRBJ1-5, the V gene TRBV6-2 or TRBV6-3, with D unclear. CDR1 and CDR2 from the germline V gene are MNHEY and SVGEGT. V was cut by 5 bases and J by 4 bases, with 9 bases left in between. The CDR3 contains 13 residues. The CDR3 nucleotides are TGTGCCAGCAGTATGTGGAGAAATCAGCCCCAGCATTTT. Its translation is CASSMWRNQPQHF.

The V call is TRBV30, the J call TRBJ2-7; perhaps TRBD1 as D (7 bases). V dropped 2 bases and J dropped 3 bases, with 14 bases sitting between them. The CDR3 has 14 amino acids. Germline V gene sequence: CDR1 GTSNPN, CDR2 SVGIG (reference sequence). The CDR3 DNA follows: TGTGCCTGGAGTTCGTGGCAGGGGGGCTACGAGCAGTACTTC. It yields the protein CAWSSWQGGYEQYF.

V and J are TRBV2 and TRBJ2-7; TRBD1 matches 8 bases. V trimming: 6 bases; J trimming: 6 bases; junction bases outside the gene matches: 7. Germline assignment: CDR1 SNHLY and CDR2 FYNNEI. The CDR3 has 13 amino acids. The CDR3 loop is CASRLTGDGEQYF. CDR3 coding DNA: TGTGCCAGCAGATTGACAGGGGACGGCGAGCAGTACTTC.

At least ten counts were recorded for this clonotype. The chain carries TRBV29-1 and TRBJ2-5; 8 bases fit TRBD1. V shed 7 bases and J 2 bases; nucleotides not matched to a gene: 3. The length of the CDR3 is 12 residues. Germline CDR1 and CDR2: SQVTM and ANQGSEA. In nucleotides, the CDR3 is TGCAGCGGGAGACAGGGGCAAGAGACCCAGTACTTC. This encodes CSGRQGQETQYF.

This clonotype was seen more than once but under ten times. The chain combines TRBV6-5 with TRBJ1-6, with D unresolved. V lost 2 bases and J 8 bases, leaving 13 bases between the germline ends. Germline loops: CDR1 MNHEY, CDR2 SVGAGI. This CDR3 spans 15 amino acids. CDR3 bases: TGTGCCAGCAGTTACAGGGATGGGTCGGATTCACCCCTCCACTTT. It translates to CASSYRDGSDSPLHF.

The V gene is TRBV30, the J gene TRBJ2-2; D unresolved. The CDR3 has 12 amino acids. Germline loops: CDR1 GTSNPN, CDR2 SVGIG (reference sequence). V was clipped by 3 bases and J by 3 bases, with 5 bases between them. The CDR3 reads CAWSGDTGELFF. DNA for the CDR3: TGTGCCTGGAGCGGAGACACCGGGGAGCTGTTTTTT. The whole variable domain, filled in from reference TRBV30 and TRBJ2-2, reads SQTIHQWPATLVQPVGSPLSLECTVEGTSNPNLYWYRQAAGRGLQLLFYSVGIGQISSEVPQNLSASRPQDRQFILSSKKLLLSDSGFYLCAWSGDTGELFFGEGSRLTVL.

There are a few counts of this clonotype. The chain employs TRBV5-1 and TRBJ1-1; no reliable D call. Germline CDR1 and CDR2: SGHRS and YFSETQ. The CDR3 contains 16 residues. V lost 0 bases, J lost 4 bases, and 16 bases lay in between. The CDR3 protein is CASSLGPVESGTEAFF. The CDR3 DNA follows: TGCGCCAGCAGCTTGGGACCGGTAGAGAGTGGCACTGAAGCTTTCTTT. Using reference TRBV5-1 and TRBJ1-1 for the parts outside the CDR3, the full variable domain is KAGVTQTPRYLIKTRGQQVTLSCSPISGHRSVSWYQQTPGQGLQFLFEYFSETQRNKGNFPGRFSGRQFSNSRSEMNVSTLELGDSALYLCASSLGPVESGTEAFFGQGTRLTVV.

This clonotype was counted only a few times. The chain employs TRBV11-2 and TRBJ2-1; D is ambiguous. In germline, CDR1 is SGHAT, CDR2 FQNNGV. The V and J ends lost 6 bases and 4 bases respectively, with 10 bases between them. CDR3 length equals 13 residues. CDR3 sequence (DNA): TGTGCCAGCAGTTTAAGGAAGTACAATGAGCAGTTCTTC. It yields the protein CASSLRKYNEQFF.

This clonotype was seen more than once but under ten times. V usage is TRBV5-1 and J usage is TRBJ2-1; D possibly corresponds to TRBD1 (6 bases). From germline, CDR1 is SGHRS and CDR2 YFSETQ. This CDR3 is 15 amino acids long. Trimming cost V 1 base and J 7 bases, with 15 bases left between them. The DNA of the CDR3 is TGCGCCAGCAGCTTGTTAAGCTCGAGGGGGAATGAGCAGTTCTTC. It codes for CASSLLSSRGNEQFF.

CDR3 sequence (DNA): TGCGCCAGCAGCTTGAAACCCCTGGGGGAGACCGGCGAGCAGTACTTC. It specifies CASSLKPLGETGEQYF. V and J are TRBV5-1 and TRBJ2-7; perhaps D is TRBD1 or TRBD2 (5 bases each). The germline gives CDR1 SGHRS, CDR2 YFSETQ. Trimming left V 1 base short and J 6 bases short, with 20 bases between. The CDR3 is 16 amino acids.

V is TRBV25-1 and J is TRBJ2-5; 10 bases agree with TRBD2. CDR1 is MGHDK, CDR2 SYGVNS, per germline. V lost 4 bases, J lost 6 bases, and 5 bases stayed unmatched. The CDR3 length is 14 residues. CDR3 sequence (DNA): TGTGCCAGCAGTGTAGGACTAGCGGAACAGACCCAGTACTTC. Translating gives CASSVGLAEQTQYF.

There are many counts of this clonotype. The chain couples TRBV11-3 to TRBJ1-1; D call uncertain. CDR3 length equals 14 residues. Germline loops: CDR1 SGHNT, CDR2 YENEEA. The V and J ends lost 4 bases and 4 bases respectively, with 13 bases between them. CDR3 region: CASSSVLTATEAFF. As DNA, the CDR3 is TGTGCCAGCAGCTCCGTCCTGACGGCCACTGAAGCTTTCTTT.

This rearrangement joins TRBV15 to TRBJ2-1; 7 nucleotides agree with TRBD1. Per germline, CDR1 LNHNV and CDR2 YYDKDF (reference sequence). V lost 3 bases, J lost 3 bases, and 8 bases stayed unmatched. The CDR3 is 16 residues long. The CDR3 protein is CATSSSTGRFYNEQFF. The CDR3 DNA follows: TGTGCCACCAGCAGTTCGACAGGGCGCTTCTACAATGAGCAGTTCTTC.

The chain is built from TRBV5-6 and TRBJ2-3; 10 bases line up with TRBD1. Per the germline V gene, CDR1 is SGHDT and CDR2 is YYEEEE. This CDR3 is 18 amino acids long. The junction had 11 bases not matched to a gene; V was cut back by 2 bases and J by 2 bases. CDR3 DNA sequence: TGTGCCAGCAGCTTACCCGGGACAGGGGTCACCTCCACAGATACGCAGTATTTT. Its translation is CASSLPGTGVTSTDTQYF.

The chain has TRBV29-1 and TRBJ2-7, with 7 bases lining up with TRBD2. This CDR3 region has 15 residues. The V gene's germline CDR1 is SQVTM and CDR2 ANQGSEA. V lost 1 base, J lost 0 bases, and 6 bases stayed unmatched. CDR3 protein: CSVEGSRGSSYEQYF. The CDR3 region has the DNA TGCAGCGTTGAAGGTTCGCGGGGGAGCTCCTACGAGCAGTACTTC.

The chain is built from TRBV12-3 or TRBV12-4 and TRBJ1-5; 7 bases are a match to TRBD1. This CDR3 is built from 15 residues. The V and J ends lost 3 bases and 3 bases, in that order; junction bases with no gene match: 5. The CDR3 nucleotides read TGTGCCAGCAGTTTGTACAGGGGCTTCAATCAGCCCCAGCATTTT. Amino acid sequence: CASSLYRGFNQPQHF.

The chain recombines TRBV6-5 with TRBJ1-4; D unresolved. The CDR3 sequence is 12 residues long. V was cut by 6 bases and J by 5 bases, with 7 bases left in between. Germline loops: CDR1 MNHEY, CDR2 SVGAGI. For the CDR3, the DNA is TGTGCCAGCAGGACAAGCAATGAAAAACTGTTTTTT. Protein product: CASRTSNEKLFF.

The chain links TRBV7-2 to TRBJ2-2, with 9 nucleotides matching TRBD2. With 3 bases clipped from V and 0 bases from J, the junction kept 5 bases outside the gene matches. The length of the CDR3 is 17 residues. Germline assignment: CDR1 SGHTA and CDR2 FQGNSA. The CDR3 nucleotides read TGTGCCAGCAGCTTCTTTTTAGCGGGGGCGAACACCGGGGAGCTGTTTTTT. Its protein product is CASSFFLAGANTGELFF.

For this clonotype: The conserved final phenylalanine or tryptophan is absent from the CDR3, which likely points to a read error. This chain uses TRBV25-1 with TRBJ1-1; D may be TRBD1 (5 bases). The V gene lost 6 bases and the J gene lost 0 bases, with 17 bases spanning the gap. CDR1 is MGHDK and CDR2 is SYGVNS in the germline V gene. CDR3 size: 16 residues. The CDR3, as DNA: TGTGCCAGCAGGGCGAGTCAGGGTAGGGTGAACACTGAAGCTTTCTCT. It is translated as CASRASQGRVNTEAFS.

This clonotype has ten or more counts. The chain joins TRBV25-1 to TRBJ1-1; D possibly corresponds to TRBD1 (5 bases). V lost 0 bases and J lost 5, with 7 bases in between. The germline V gene has CDR1 MGHDK and CDR2 SYGVNS. The CDR3 spans 13 residues. This CDR3 is CASSEYGGTEAFF. CDR3 nucleotides: TGTGCCAGCAGTGAATATGGGGGTACTGAAGCTTTCTTT.